This TCR beta chain was obtained from a study of blood T cell repertoires in COVID-19. At the level of the study: COVID-19 samples, acute and convalescent, were from the United States, Italy and Spain.

This clone was observed a single time. CDR3 length: 13 residues. Per germline, CDR1 LNHDA and CDR2 SQIVND (reference sequence). Between the trimmed V and J ends, which lost 4 bases and 8 bases, there was a span of 14 bases. Original methodology: From reference gene primer amplification, estimates of nucleated cell counts were derived. The assay was immunoSEQ multiplex PCR, and TCRdb's table has in-frame clones only and misses some. That table gives V, J and clone size, and the DNA gave D and trimming. The sample yields 250,000 to 300,000 clones, roughly 90% seen once. This TCR was sampled from a woman aged 45-65 years who had recovered from COVID-19. The chain couples TRBV19 to TRBJ1-2; D is ambiguous. Sequencing input: peripheral blood. DNA for the CDR3: TGTGCCAGTAGTAATAGACGCTCGGGGGGCTACACCTTC. It codes for CASSNRRSGGYTF. Variable domain in full (rest from reference TRBV19 and TRBJ1-2): DGGITQSPKYLFRKEGQNVTLSCEQNLNHDAMYWYRQDPGQGLRLIYYSQIVNDFQKGDIAEGYSVSREKKESFPLTVTSAQKNPTAFYLCASSNRRSGGYTFGSGTRLTVV.